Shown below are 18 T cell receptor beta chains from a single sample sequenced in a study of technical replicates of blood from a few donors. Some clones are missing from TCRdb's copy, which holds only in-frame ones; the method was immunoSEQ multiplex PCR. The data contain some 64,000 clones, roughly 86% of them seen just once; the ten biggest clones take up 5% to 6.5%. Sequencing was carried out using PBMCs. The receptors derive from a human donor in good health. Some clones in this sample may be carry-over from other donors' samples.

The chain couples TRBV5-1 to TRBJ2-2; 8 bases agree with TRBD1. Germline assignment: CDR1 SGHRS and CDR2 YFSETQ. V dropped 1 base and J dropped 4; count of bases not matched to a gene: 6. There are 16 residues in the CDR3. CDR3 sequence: CASSLLAGGFTGELFF. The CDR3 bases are TGCGCCAGCAGCTTGTTGGCAGGGGGCTTCACCGGGGAGCTGTTTTTT.

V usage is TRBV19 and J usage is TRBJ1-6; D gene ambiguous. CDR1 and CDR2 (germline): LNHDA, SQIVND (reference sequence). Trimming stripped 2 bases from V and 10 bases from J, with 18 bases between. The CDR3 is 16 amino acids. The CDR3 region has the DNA TGTGCCAGTAGTATACGAGGGAACCCTCTGGAATCACCCCTCCACTTT. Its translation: CASSIRGNPLESPLHF.

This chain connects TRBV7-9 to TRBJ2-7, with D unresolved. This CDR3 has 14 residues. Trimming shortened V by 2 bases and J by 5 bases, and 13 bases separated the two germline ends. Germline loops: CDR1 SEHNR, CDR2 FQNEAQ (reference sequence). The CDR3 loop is CASSLLTSGNEQYF. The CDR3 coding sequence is TGTGCCAGCAGCTTATTGACGTCGGGTAACGAGCAGTACTTC.

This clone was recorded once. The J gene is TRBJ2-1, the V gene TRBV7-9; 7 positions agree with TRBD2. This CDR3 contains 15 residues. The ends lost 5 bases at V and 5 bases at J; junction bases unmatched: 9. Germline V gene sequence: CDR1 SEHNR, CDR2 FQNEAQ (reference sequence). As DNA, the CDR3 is TGTGCCAGCAGCCCTCGGGGGGAGGCCGACAATGAGCAGTTCTTC. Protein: CASSPRGEADNEQFF.

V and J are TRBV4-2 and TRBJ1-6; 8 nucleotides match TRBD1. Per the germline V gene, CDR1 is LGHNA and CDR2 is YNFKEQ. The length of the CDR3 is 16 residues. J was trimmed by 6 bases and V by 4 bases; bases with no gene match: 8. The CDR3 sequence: CASSPGQAVGNSPLHF. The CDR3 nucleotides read TGTGCCAGCAGCCCGGGACAGGCAGTTGGTAATTCACCCCTCCACTTT.

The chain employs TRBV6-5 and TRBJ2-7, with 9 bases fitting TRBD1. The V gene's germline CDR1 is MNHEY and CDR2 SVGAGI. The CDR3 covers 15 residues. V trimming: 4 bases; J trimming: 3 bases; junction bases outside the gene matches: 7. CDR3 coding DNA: TGTGCCAGCAGTTTAGGACAGGGGAGAGGCTACGAGCAGTACTTC. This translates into CASSLGQGRGYEQYF.

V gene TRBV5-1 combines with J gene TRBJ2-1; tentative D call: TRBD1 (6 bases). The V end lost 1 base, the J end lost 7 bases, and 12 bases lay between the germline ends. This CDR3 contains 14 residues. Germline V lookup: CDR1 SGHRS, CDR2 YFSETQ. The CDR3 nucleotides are TGCGCCAGCAGCTTGAAGGACAGTATGAATGAGCAGTTCTTC. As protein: CASSLKDSMNEQFF. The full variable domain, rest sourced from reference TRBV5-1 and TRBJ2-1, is KAGVTQTPRYLIKTRGQQVTLSCSPISGHRSVSWYQQTPGQGLQFLFEYFSETQRNKGNFPGRFSGRQFSNSRSEMNVSTLELGDSALYLCASSLKDSMNEQFFGPGTRLTVL.

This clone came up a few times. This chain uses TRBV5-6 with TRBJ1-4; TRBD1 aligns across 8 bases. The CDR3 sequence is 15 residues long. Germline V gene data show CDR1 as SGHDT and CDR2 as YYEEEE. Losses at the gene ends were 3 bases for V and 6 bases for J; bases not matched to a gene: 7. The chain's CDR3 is CASSYGTGPYEKLFF. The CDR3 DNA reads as TGTGCCAGCAGCTACGGGACAGGTCCCTATGAAAAACTGTTTTTT.

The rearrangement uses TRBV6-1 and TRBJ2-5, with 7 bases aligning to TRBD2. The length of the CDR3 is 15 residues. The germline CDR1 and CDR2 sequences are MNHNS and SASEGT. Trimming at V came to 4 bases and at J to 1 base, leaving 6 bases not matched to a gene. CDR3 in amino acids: CASSGGGRTQETQYF. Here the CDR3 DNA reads TGTGCCAGCAGTGGTGGCGGGAGAACCCAAGAGACCCAGTACTTC.

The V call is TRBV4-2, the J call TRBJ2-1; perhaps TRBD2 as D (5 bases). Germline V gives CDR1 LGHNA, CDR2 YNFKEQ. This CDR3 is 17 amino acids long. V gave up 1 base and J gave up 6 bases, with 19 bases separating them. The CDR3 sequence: CASSQALYEIGVNEQFF. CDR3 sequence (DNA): TGTGCCAGCAGCCAAGCTTTATACGAGATCGGGGTCAATGAGCAGTTCTTC.

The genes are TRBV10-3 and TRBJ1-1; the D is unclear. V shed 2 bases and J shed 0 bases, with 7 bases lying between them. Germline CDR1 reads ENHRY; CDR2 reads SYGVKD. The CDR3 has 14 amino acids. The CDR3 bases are TGTGCCATCAGTGAGGGCTTGGTGAACACTGAAGCTTTCTTT. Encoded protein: CAISEGLVNTEAFF.

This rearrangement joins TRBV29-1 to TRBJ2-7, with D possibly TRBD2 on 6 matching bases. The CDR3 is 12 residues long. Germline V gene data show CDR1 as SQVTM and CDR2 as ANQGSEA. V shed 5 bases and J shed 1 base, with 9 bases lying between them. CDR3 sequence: CSVWTMSYEQYF. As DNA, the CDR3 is TGCAGCGTTTGGACTATGTCCTACGAGCAGTACTTC.

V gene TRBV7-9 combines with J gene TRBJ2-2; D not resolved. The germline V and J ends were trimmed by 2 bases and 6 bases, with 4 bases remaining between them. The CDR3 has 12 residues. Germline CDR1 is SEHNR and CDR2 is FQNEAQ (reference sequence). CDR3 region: CASSLTAGELFF. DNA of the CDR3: TGTGCCAGCAGCTTAACGGCCGGGGAGCTGTTTTTT.

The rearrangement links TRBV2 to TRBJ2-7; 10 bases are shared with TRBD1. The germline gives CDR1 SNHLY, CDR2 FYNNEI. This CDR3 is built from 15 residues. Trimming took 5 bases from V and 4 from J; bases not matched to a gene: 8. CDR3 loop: CASSSRTGGVYEQYF. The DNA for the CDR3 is TGTGCCAGCAGTTCCCGGACAGGGGGGGTATACGAGCAGTACTTC.

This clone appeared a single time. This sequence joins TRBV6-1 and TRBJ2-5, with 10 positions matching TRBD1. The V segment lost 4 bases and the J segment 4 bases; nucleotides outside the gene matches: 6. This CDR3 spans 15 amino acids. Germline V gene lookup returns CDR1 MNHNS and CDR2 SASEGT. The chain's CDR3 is CASSARRTGGETQYF. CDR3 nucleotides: TGTGCCAGCAGTGCAAGGAGGACAGGGGGAGAGACCCAGTACTTC.

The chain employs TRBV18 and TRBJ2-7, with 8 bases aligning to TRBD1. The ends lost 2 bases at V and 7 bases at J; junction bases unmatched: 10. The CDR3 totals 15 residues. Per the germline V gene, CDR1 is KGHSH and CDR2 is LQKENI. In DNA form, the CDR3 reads TGTGCCAGCTCACCAGACAGGGGCGGGTTTGGGGAGCAGTACTTC. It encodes CASSPDRGGFGEQYF.

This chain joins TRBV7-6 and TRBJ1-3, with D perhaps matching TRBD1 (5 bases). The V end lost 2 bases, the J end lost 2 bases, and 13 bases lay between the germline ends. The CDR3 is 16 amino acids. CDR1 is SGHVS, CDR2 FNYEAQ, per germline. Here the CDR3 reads CASSLNTGMTGNTIYF. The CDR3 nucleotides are TGTGCCAGCAGCTTAAATACAGGAATGACTGGAAACACCATATATTTT.

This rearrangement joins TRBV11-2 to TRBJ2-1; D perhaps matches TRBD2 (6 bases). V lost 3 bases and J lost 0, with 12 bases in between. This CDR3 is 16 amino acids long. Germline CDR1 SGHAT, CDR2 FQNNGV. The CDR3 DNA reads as TGTGCCAGCAGCTTGGGGGGTCACCTCTCCTACAATGAGCAGTTCTTC. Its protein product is CASSLGGHLSYNEQFF.